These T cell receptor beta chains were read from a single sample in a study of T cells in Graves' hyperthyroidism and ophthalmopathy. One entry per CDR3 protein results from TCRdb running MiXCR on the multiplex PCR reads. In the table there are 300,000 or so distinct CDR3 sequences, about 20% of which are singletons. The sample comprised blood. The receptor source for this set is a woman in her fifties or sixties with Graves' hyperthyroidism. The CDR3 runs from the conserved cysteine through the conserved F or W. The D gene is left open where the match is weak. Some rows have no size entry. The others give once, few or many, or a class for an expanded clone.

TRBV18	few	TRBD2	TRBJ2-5	TGTGCCAGCTCACCAAGGCCTGGCGGGAGGAATAGGGGTCAAGAGACCCAGTACTTC	CASSPRPGGRNRGQETQYF
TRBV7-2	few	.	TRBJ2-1	TGTGCCAGCAGCGCTGTACCCCTAGATGAGCAGTTCTTC	CASSAVPLDEQFF
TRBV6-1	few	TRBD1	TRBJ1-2	TGTGCCAGCAGGCAGGGGGCCGATGGCTACACCTTC	CASRQGADGYTF
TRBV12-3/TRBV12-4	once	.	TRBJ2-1	TGTGCCAGCAGTTTAGCCGGGGGTTACAATGAGCGGTTCTTC	CASSLAGGYNERFF
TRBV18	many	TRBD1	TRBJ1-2	TGTGCCAGCTCACTGGGGACAGCAGGTTATGGCTACACCTTC	CASSLGTAGYGYTF
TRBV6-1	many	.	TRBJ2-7	TGTGCCAGCAGTCCATGGGACCAACCCTACGTGGAGCAGTACTTC	CASSPWDQPYVEQYF
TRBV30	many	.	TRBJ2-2	TGTGCCTGTAGCGGCGCAGGGGAGCTGTTTTTT	CACSGAGELFF
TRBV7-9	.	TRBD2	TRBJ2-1	TGTGCCAGCAGCTTAGGAGCGGGAGGGATGAATGAGCAGTTCTTC	CASSLGAGGMNEQFF
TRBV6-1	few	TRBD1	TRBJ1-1	TGTGCCAGCAGGACGACAGGGTCGGGGATCACTGAAGCTTTCTTT	CASRTTGSGITEAFF
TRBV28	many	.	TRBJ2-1	TGTGCCAGCAGTTTCGGGAGTTTCTCCTACAATGAGCAGTTCTTC	CASSFGSFSYNEQFF
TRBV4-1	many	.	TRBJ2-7	TGCGCCAGCAGCCACCTACTGGGGGGCGAGCAGTACTTC	CASSHLLGGEQYF
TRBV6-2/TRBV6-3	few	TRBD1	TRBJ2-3	TGTGCCAGCAGTTACTCCACCGGGACAGAAGCAGATACGCAGTATTTT	CASSYSTGTEADTQYF
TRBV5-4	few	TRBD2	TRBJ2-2	TGTGCCAGCAGCTCGCCACTAGCGCGGGGGGAGCTGTTTTTT	CASSSPLARGELFF
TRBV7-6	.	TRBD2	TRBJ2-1	TGTGCCAGCAGCTTAGCGTGGACTAGCGGGAGCAATGAGCAGTTCTTC	CASSLAWTSGSNEQFF
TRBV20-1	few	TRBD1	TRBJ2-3	TGCAGTGCTCTAAAGGGACAGGGGAAAGGTACGCAGTATTTT	CSALKGQGKGTQYF
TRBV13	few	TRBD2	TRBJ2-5	TGTGCCAGCAGCTTAGAGTCTACCGGGACTAGGGGAAAAGAGACCCAGTACTTC	CASSLESTGTRGKETQYF
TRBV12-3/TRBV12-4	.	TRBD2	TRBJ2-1	TGTGCCAGCAGTTTCGCGGGGGGGGGTTACAATGAGCAGTTCTTC	CASSFAGGGYNEQFF
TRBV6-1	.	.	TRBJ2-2	TGTGCCAGCAGTGAAAACACGAACACCGGGGAGCTGTTTTTT	CASSENTNTGELFF
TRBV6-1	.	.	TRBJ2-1	TGTGCCAGCTCGATTTCCTGGACCTACAATGAGCAGTTCTTC	CASSISWTYNEQFF
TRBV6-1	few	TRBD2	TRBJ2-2	TGTGCCAGCCTCCGGCTAGCGGGATCGGCCGGGGAGCTGTTTTTT	CASLRLAGSAGELFF
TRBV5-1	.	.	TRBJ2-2	TGCGCCAGCAGCTTGGACAAACCGAACACCGGGGAGCTGTTTTTT	CASSLDKPNTGELFF
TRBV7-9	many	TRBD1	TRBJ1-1	TGTGCCAGCAGGCGAGTGGCAGGGGGACCTGAAGCTTTCTTT	CASRRVAGGPEAFF
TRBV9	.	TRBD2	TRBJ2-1	TGTGCCAGCAGCTCAGGGACTAGCGGGGACAGTGAGCAGTTCTTC	CASSSGTSGDSEQFF
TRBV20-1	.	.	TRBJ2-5	TGCGCCCACGGCCGGCGAGGACAAGAGACCCAGTACTTC	CAHGRRGQETQYF
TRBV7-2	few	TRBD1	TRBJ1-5	TGTGCCAGCAGCTACTCTCAGGGGGCCTGGAATCAGCCCCAGCATTTT	CASSYSQGAWNQPQHF
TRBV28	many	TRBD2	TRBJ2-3	TGTGCCAGCAGCCATTCAGCGGGAGATAGCACAGATACGCAGTATTTT	CASSHSAGDSTDTQYF
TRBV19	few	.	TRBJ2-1	TGTGCCAGTAGTATTCTACAGGGAAAGAGCGATGAGCAGTTCTTC	CASSILQGKSDEQFF
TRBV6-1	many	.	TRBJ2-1	TGTGCCAGCAGTGAGCCTAGCGACTACAATGAGCAGTTCTTC	CASSEPSDYNEQFF
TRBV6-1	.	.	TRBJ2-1	TGTGCCAGCAGCCCCACAAGCTTAGGGCAGTTCTTC	CASSPTSLGQFF
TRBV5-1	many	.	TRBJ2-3	TGCGCCAGCAGCCTGGACGTTACGCAGTATTTT	CASSLDVTQYF
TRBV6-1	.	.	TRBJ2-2	TGTGCCAGTAAGAGGACCAACACCGGGGAGCTGTTTTTT	CASKRTNTGELFF
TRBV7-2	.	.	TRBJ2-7	TGTGCCAGCAGCTTAAGTGAGGGCAGGAAGAGGTACGAGCAGTACTTC	CASSLSEGRKRYEQYF
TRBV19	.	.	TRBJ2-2	TGTGCCAGTACTCGGGAAGACGGCACCGGGGAGCTGTTTTTT	CASTREDGTGELFF
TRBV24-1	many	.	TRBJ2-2	TGTGCCACCAGTCGGGGGCCCGCGAACACCGGGGAGCTGTTTTTT	CATSRGPANTGELFF
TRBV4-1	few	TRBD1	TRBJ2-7	TGCGCCAGCCAGGGACAGGGCACCTACGAGCAGTACTTC	CASQGQGTYEQYF
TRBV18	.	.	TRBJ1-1	TGTGCCAGCTCATCTACGTCTGCGGCTTTCTTT	CASSSTSAAFF
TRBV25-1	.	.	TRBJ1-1	TGTGCCAGCAGTGAAAGTATCCACCTGAACACTGAAGCTTTCTTT	CASSESIHLNTEAFF
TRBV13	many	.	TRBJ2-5	TGTGCCAGCAGCTTCCAGGCCTCGGCCCAGTACTTC	CASSFQASAQYF
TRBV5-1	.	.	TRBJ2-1	TGCGCCAGCAGCTTAGGCCAGGACACGTACAATGAGCAGTTCTTC	CASSLGQDTYNEQFF
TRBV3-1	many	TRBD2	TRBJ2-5	TGTGCCAGCAGCCAAGTCGGAGCAGCGGGGAGCCAAGAGACCCAGTACTTC	CASSQVGAAGSQETQYF
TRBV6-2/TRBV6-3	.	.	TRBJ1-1	TGTGCCAGCAGTTACTCATTCGGGACTGAAGCTTTCTTT	CASSYSFGTEAFF
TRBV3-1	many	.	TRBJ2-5	TGTGCCAGCAGCCACCTGGGGGCGACGGAGACCCAGTACTTC	CASSHLGATETQYF
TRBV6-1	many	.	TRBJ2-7	TGTGCCAGCAGTGAACTTCGCGCAGAGCAGTACTTC	CASSELRAEQYF